This paragraph covers one T cell receptor beta chain sequence. The CDR3 loop spans 15 amino acids. CDR1 is GTSNPN, CDR2 SVGIG, per germline (reference sequence). V gave up 1 base and J gave up 0 bases, with 12 bases separating them. The data were obtained in a study of blood T cell repertoires in COVID-19. The assay was immunoSEQ multiplex PCR, and TCRdb's table has in-frame clones only and misses some. The sample shows some 330,000 clones, over 75% of them seen only once. The genes are TRBV30 and TRBJ1-1, with D perhaps matching TRBD1 (5 bases). The sequence derives from a man aged 35 to 55 in a cohort exposed to, infected with or recovered from COVID-19 (not recorded which). Sequencing used PBMCs or T cells enriched from blood (not recorded which). The CDR3 sequence is CAWSETGLLNTEAFF. CDR3 DNA: TGTGCCTGGAGTGAGACGGGACTCCTGAACACTGAAGCTTTCTTT. Based on the CDR3 plus reference TRBV30 and TRBJ1-1, the full variable domain is SQTIHQWPATLVQPVGSPLSLECTVEGTSNPNLYWYRQAAGRGLQLLFYSVGIGQISSEVPQNLSASRPQDRQFILSSKKLLLSDSGFYLCAWSETGLLNTEAFFGQGTRLTVV.